The source of this T cell receptor (beta chain) is a study of tumor-infiltrating lymphocytes in primary liver carcinoma. CDR1 is MNHEY, CDR2 SVGEGT, per germline. The V end lost 11 bases, the J end lost 3 bases, and 23 bases lay between the germline ends. This CDR3 has 16 amino acids. A constant-region primer primed TCR beta cDNA synthesis from 500 to 550 ng of total RNA. Slightly modified ARM-PCR with three nested multiplex PCR rounds yielded TCR beta libraries. With TRBV1-TRBV30 forward primers and a C-beta reverse primer, the first two PCR rounds were run for approximately 10 cycles each. TCRdb processed the multiplex PCR reads anew with MiXCR; each CDR3 protein has one entry. Among 150,000 to 200,000 distinct CDR3 sequences listed, over 80% were seen once. Between about 19 and 34 mg of unsorted bulk tissue served as the source from which RNA and DNA were co-extracted.

Sample: tumor tissue from primary liver carcinoma. V and J are TRBV6-2 or TRBV6-3 and TRBJ2-1, with D possibly being TRBD1 or TRBD2 (6 bases each). The receptor was isolated from a man aged 35 to 55 with primary liver carcinoma and hepatitis B virus infection. CDR3 nucleotide sequence: TGTGCCTGCGTTTCGGGAGTAGCAGGGGTCTACAATGAGCAGTTCTTC. Protein sequence: CACVSGVAGVYNEQFF.